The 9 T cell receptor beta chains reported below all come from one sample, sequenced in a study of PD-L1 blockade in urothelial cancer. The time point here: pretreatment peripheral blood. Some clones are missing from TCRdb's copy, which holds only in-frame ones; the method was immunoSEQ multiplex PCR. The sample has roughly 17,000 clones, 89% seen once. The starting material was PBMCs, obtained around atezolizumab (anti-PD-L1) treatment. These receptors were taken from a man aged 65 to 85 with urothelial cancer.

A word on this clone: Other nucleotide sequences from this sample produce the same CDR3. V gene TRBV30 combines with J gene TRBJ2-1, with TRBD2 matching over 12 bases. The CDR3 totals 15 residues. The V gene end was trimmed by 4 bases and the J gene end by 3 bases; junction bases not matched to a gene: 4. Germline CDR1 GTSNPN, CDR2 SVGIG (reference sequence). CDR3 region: CAWTLAGGYYNEQFF. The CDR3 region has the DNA TGTGCCTGGACTCTAGCGGGGGGGTACTACAATGAGCAGTTCTTC.

This CDR3 reads CASSREPRLYSNYGYTF. In DNA form, the CDR3 reads TGCGCCAGCAGCCGCGAACCTCGGCTTTACAGTAACTATGGCTACACCTTC. The rearrangement joins TRBV5-1 to TRBJ1-2; no clear D gene. CDR3 length: 17 amino acids. Trimming took 4 bases from V and 1 from J, leaving 20 bases between them. Germline V lookup: CDR1 SGHRS, CDR2 YFSETQ.

DNA for the CDR3: TGTGCCAGCAGCGCGGCCGGGACAGGGGGCTCAGAGACCCAGTACTTC. Residues: CASSAAGTGGSETQYF. The genes are TRBV11-3 and TRBJ2-5, with 12 bases matching TRBD1. CDR3 length: 16 residues. Losses at the gene ends were 5 bases for V and 4 bases for J; bases not matched to a gene: 8. Germline V gene sequence: CDR1 SGHNT, CDR2 YENEEA.

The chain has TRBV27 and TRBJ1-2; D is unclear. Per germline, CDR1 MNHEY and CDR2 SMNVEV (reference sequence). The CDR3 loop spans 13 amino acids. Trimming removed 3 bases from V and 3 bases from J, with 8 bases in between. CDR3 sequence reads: CASSLAVDYGYTF. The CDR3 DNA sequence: TGTGCCAGCAGTTTGGCAGTTGACTATGGCTACACCTTC.

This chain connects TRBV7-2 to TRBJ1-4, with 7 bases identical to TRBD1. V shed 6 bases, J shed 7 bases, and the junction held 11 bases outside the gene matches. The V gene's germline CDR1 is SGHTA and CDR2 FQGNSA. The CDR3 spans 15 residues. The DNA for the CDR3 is TGTGCCAGCAGACCGAGGACAGGCGACAGTGAAAAACTGTTTTTT. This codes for CASRPRTGDSEKLFF.

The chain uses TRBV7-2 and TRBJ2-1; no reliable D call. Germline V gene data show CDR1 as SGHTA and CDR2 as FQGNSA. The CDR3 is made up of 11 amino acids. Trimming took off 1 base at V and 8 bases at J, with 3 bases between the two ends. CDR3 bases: TGTGCCAGCAGCTTAGTCTATGAGCAGTTCTTC. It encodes CASSLVYEQFF.

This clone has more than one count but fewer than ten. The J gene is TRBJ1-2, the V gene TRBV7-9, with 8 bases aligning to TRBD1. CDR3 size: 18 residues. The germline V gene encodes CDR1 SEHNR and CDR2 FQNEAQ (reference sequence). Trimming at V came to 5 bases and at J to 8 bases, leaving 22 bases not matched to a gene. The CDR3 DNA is TGTGCCAGCAGCCGTCTAACGGGACAGGAATGGGGGAAAGAAGGCTACACCTTC. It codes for CASSRLTGQEWGKEGYTF.

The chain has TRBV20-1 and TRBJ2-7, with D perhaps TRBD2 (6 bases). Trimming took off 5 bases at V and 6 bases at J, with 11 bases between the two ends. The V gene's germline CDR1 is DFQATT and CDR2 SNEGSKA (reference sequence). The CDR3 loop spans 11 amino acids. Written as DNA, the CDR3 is TGCAGTGCTGGACGCGGGATCGAGCAGTACTTC. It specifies CSAGRGIEQYF.

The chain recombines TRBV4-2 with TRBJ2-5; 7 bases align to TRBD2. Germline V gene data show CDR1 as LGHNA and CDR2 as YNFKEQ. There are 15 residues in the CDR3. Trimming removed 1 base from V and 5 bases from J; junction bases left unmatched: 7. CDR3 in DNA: TGTGCCAGCAGCCAAGGGGACTACCTCAGGGAGACCCAGTACTTC. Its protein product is CASSQGDYLRETQYF.